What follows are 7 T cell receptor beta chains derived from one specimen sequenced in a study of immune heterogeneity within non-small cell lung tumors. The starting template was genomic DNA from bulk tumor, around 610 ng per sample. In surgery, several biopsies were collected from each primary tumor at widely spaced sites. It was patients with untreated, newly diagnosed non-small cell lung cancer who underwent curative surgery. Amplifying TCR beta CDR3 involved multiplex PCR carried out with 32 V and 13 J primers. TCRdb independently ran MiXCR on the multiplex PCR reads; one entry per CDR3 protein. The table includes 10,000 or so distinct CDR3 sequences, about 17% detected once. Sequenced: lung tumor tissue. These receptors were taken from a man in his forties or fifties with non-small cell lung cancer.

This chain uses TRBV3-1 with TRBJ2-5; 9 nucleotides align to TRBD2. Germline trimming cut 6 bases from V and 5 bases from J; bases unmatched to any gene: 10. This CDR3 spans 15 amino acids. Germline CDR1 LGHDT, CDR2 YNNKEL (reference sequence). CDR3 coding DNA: TGTGCCAGCAGTAGTAGGGGGGCGGGGGGGGAGACCCAGTACTTC. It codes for CASSSRGAGGETQYF.

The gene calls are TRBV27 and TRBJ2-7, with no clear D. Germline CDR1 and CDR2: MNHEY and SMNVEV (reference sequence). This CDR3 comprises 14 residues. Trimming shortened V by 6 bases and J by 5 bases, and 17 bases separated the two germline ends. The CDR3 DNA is TGTGCCAGCAGCTACATTGGCAGGATCGACGAGCAGTACTTC. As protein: CASSYIGRIDEQYF.

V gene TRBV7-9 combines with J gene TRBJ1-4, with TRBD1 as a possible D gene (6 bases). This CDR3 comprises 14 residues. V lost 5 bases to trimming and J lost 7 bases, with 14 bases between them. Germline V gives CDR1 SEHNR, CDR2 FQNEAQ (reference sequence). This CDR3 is CASSQTGLFEKLFF. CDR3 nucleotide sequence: TGTGCCAGCAGCCAGACAGGTTTATTTGAAAAACTGTTTTTT. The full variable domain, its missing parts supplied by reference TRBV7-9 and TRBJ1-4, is DTGVSQNPRHKITKRGQNVTFRCDPISEHNRLYWYRQTLGQGPEFLTYFQNEAQLEKSRLLSDRFSAERPKGSFSTLEIQRTEQGDSAMYLCASSQTGLFEKLFFGSGTQLSVL.

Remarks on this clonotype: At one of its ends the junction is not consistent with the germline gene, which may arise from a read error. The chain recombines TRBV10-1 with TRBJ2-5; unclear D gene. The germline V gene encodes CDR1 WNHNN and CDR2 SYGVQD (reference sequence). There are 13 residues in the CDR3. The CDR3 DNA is TGCGCTAGCAGTGGATCAATCCATGGGACCCAGTACTTC. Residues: CASSGSIHGTQYF.

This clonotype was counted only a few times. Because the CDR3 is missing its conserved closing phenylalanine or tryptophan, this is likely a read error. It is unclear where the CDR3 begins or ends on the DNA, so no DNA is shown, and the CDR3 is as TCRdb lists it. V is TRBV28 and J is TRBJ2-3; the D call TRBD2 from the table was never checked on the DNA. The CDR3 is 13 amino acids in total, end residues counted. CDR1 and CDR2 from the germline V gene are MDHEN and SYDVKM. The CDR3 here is CASSFEYEQYFGP.

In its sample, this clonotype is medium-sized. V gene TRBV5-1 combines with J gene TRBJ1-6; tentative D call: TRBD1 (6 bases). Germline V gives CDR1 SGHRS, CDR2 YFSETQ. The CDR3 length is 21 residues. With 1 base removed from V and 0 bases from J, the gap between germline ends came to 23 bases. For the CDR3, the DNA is TGCGCCAGCAGCTTGTCCGGTCAACCGGGACAAGTCAGCTCCTATAATTCACCCCTCCACTTT. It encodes CASSLSGQPGQVSSYNSPLHF.

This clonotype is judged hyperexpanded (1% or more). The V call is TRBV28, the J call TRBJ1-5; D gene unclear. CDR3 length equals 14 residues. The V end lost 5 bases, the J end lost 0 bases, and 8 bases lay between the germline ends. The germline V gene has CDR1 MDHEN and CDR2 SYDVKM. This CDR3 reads CASSPQVSNQPQHF. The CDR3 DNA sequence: TGTGCCAGCAGTCCCCAAGTTAGCAATCAGCCCCAGCATTTT.